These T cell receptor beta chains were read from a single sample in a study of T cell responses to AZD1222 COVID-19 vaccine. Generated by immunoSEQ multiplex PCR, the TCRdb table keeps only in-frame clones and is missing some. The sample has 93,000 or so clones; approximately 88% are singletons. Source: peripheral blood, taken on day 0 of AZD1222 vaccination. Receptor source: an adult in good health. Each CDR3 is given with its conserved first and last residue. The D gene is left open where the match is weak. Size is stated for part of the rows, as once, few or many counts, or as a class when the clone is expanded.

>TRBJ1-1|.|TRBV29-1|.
TGCAGCGTCGCCGGGTCTGAGAGGACTGAAGCTTTCTTT
CSVAGSERTEAFF
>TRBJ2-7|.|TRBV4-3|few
TGCGCCAGCAGCCAAGGGTGGGGGACTTGGGAGCAGTACTTC
CASSQGWGTWEQYF
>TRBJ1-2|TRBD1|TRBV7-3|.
TGTGCCAGCAGCCCGCCGGGACAGGGGGTTGATGGCTACACCTTC
CASSPPGQGVDGYTF
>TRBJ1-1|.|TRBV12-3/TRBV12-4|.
TGTGCCAGCAGTCGGGGGGCACCTGAAGCTTTCTTT
CASSRGAPEAFF
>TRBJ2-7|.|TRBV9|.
TGTGCCAGCCGCCGGGACGGCACCTACGAGCAGTACTTC
CASRRDGTYEQYF
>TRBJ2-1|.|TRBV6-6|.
TGTGCCAGCAGTTACTCGAGCCCCAATGAGCAGTTCTTC
CASSYSSPNEQFF
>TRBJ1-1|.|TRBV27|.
TGTGCCAGCATCCCGAGAGGGGGCACTGAAGCTTTCTTT
CASIPRGGTEAFF
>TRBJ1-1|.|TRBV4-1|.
TGCGCCAGCAGCCAACCCGCCGGCCAGGCGAACACTGAAGCTTTCTTT
CASSQPAGQANTEAFF
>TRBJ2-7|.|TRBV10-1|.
TGCGCCAGCAGTGAGCTAGAATCCTACGAGCAGTACTTC
CASSELESYEQYF
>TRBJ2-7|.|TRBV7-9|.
TGTGCCAGCAGCCATAGACAGGCATCTACCTACGAGCAGTACTTC
CASSHRQASTYEQYF
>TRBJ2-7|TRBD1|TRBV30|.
TGTGCCTGGTGCCGTCACAGGGGGCCCGGCTACGAGCAGTACTTC
CAWCRHRGPGYEQYF
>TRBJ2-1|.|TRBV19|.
TGTGCCAGTAGTAGAAAAGAGCGGGTAGGACGGGACAATGAGCAGTTCTTC
CASSRKERVGRDNEQFF
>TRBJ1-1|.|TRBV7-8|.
TGTGCCAGCAGCCACAAAGATATGGACGGGAACACTGAAGCTTTCTTT
CASSHKDMDGNTEAFF
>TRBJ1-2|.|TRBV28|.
TGTGCCAGCAGTTCCGACGGAAACTATGGCTACACCTTC
CASSSDGNYGYTF
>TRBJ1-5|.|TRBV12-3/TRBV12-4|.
TGTGCCAGCAGGTTAACGCTAAATCAGCCCCAGCATTTT
CASRLTLNQPQHF
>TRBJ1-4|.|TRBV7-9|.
TGTGCCAGCAGCTTACGGAATAATGAAAAACTGTTTTTT
CASSLRNNEKLFF
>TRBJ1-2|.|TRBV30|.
TGTGCTCAAAGGGGTGGGGATGGCTACACCTTC
CAQRGGDGYTF
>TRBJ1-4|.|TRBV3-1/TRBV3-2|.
TGTGCCAGCAGCCAACCGTCGTTGGCGGAGGAAAAACTGTTTTTT
CASSQPSLAEEKLFF
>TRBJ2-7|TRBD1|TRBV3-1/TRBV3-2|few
TGTGCCAGCAGCCGGACAGGGAAAAGCTCCTACGAGCAGTACTTC
CASSRTGKSSYEQYF
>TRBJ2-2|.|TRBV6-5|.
TGTGCCAGCAGCTATACAGGGGAGGCCGGGGAGCTGTTTTTT
CASSYTGEAGELFF
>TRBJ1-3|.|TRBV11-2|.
TGTGCCAGCAGCTTAGCAGAAAACACCATATATTTT
CASSLAENTIYF
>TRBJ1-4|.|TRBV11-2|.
TGTGCCAGCAGCTTAGGAAGCTCAGTAGGGGAAAAACTGTTTTTT
CASSLGSSVGEKLFF
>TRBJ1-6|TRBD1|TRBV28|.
TGTGCCAGCAGTCCCTCGACAGGGGTAGGCTCACCCCTCCACTTT
CASSPSTGVGSPLHF